The 26 T cell receptor beta chains below were found in one sample sequenced in a study of regulatory T cells in long-lasting Graves disease. The TCR beta library used iRepertoire HTBI primers with Arm-PCR amplification of CDR3. TCRdb re-called the multiplex PCR reads through MiXCR, storing one row per CDR3 protein. The sample records about 320,000 distinct CDR3 sequences, roughly 18% being singletons. The time point was: newly diagnosed GD, antithyroid drugs for less than 3 months. Researchers made the TCR library from RNA that was extracted from PBMCs. The sequencing here drew on peripheral blood mononuclear cells (PBMCs), taken at new diagnosis, from a patient treated with antithyroid drugs. The receptors stem from a female donor with Graves disease.

This clonotype was observed many times. Germline is not matched at one junction end, which may reflect a read error. The V call is TRBV5-1, the J call TRBJ1-6, with D hard to call. There are 15 residues in the CDR3. The germline gives CDR1 SGHRS, CDR2 YFSETQ. The CDR3 sequence is CASSPVPLDNSPLHF. The DNA for the CDR3 is TGTGCCAGCAGCCCGGTGCCTCTGGACAATTCACCCCTCCACTTT.

The chain combines TRBV7-9 with TRBJ2-7, with D perhaps matching TRBD1 (5 bases). Germline CDR1 reads SEHNR; CDR2 reads FQNEAQ (reference sequence). Trimming pared 6 bases from V and 5 bases from J, leaving 17 bases between. The CDR3 is 14 residues long. CDR3 bases: TGTGCCAGCAGTCGACGGCAGGGCGCAAACGAGCAGTACTTC. This codes for CASSRRQGANEQYF.

In its sample, this clonotype was seen many times. The rearrangement links TRBV2 to TRBJ2-1, with 9 bases identical to TRBD2. The germline V gene has CDR1 SNHLY and CDR2 FYNNEI. With V trimmed by 6 bases and J by 8 bases, 8 bases remained unmatched. The CDR3 covers 14 residues. CDR3 sequence: CASRAGGGRYEQFF. CDR3 DNA: TGTGCCAGCAGGGCGGGAGGGGGGCGCTATGAGCAGTTCTTC.

The chain uses TRBV5-1 and TRBJ2-1, with TRBD2 matching over 7 bases. The ends lost 4 bases at V and 8 bases at J; junction bases unmatched: 12. Germline V gene sequence: CDR1 SGHRS, CDR2 YFSETQ. CDR3 size: 15 residues. The CDR3 spells CASSPLVGGRYEQFF. The CDR3 bases are TGCGCCAGCAGCCCCTTGGTGGGAGGGCGGTATGAGCAGTTCTTC. The entire variable domain, with the rest obtained from reference TRBV5-1 and TRBJ2-1, is as follows: KAGVTQTPRYLIKTRGQQVTLSCSPISGHRSVSWYQQTPGQGLQFLFEYFSETQRNKGNFPGRFSGRQFSNSRSEMNVSTLELGDSALYLCASSPLVGGRYEQFFGPGTRLTVL.

The table lists this clonotype with many counts. The chain couples TRBV20-1 to TRBJ2-5; TRBD2 aligns across 7 bases. Germline CDR1 and CDR2: DFQATT and SNEGSKA (reference sequence). CDR3 length: 14 residues. The ends lost 3 bases at V and 4 bases at J; junction bases unmatched: 8. The CDR3 loop reads CSARQLAVVETQYF. Here the CDR3 DNA reads TGCAGTGCTAGGCAGCTAGCGGTAGTAGAGACCCAGTACTTC.

The genes are TRBV4-2 and TRBJ2-1, with 7 bases that match TRBD2. CDR1 and CDR2 (germline): LGHNA, YNFKEQ. The CDR3 has 17 residues. Unmatched junction bases numbered 8, after V lost 0 bases and J lost 3 bases. As DNA, the CDR3 is TGTGCCAGCAGCCAAGATTTAACTAGCGCATTCTACAATGAGCAGTTCTTC. Translated, it gives CASSQDLTSAFYNEQFF.

This chain connects TRBV7-9 to TRBJ2-7; D might be TRBD1 (6 bases). V was trimmed by 1 base and J by 0 bases, leaving 16 bases between them. This CDR3 has 17 residues. Looked up from germline, CDR1 is SEHNR and CDR2 is FQNEAQ (reference sequence). CDR3 DNA sequence: TGTGCCAGCAGCTTAGGTAGAGGGACATCGACCTCCTACGAGCAGTACTTC. Its protein is CASSLGRGTSTSYEQYF.

V usage is TRBV7-9 and J usage is TRBJ2-3; 10 nucleotides line up with TRBD1. Germline CDR1 SEHNR, CDR2 FQNEAQ (reference sequence). Trimming removed 4 bases from V and 4 bases from J; junction bases left unmatched: 2. This CDR3 spans 14 amino acids. DNA of the CDR3: TGTGCCAGCAGCTGGGACAGGGGTGCAGATACGCAGTATTTT. Translated: CASSWDRGADTQYF.

This clonotype has at least ten counts. The genes are TRBV12-3 or TRBV12-4 and TRBJ1-4, with TRBD1 matching 8 bases. CDR3 length: 15 residues. V shed 7 bases, J shed 7 bases, and the junction held 11 bases outside the gene matches. CDR3 DNA: TGTGCCAGCACTCATAGGGCAGGGGGCGGTGAAAAACTGTTTTTT. Amino acids: CASTHRAGGGEKLFF.

This clonotype was recorded many times. The chain links TRBV28 to TRBJ1-5; D is unclear. Trimming cost V 2 bases and J 4 bases, with 3 bases left between them. The CDR3 length is 12 residues. Germline loops: CDR1 MDHEN, CDR2 SYDVKM. The CDR3 coding sequence is TGTGCCAGCAGTTTAGAGAATCAGCCCCAGCATTTT. It is translated as CASSLENQPQHF.

This clonotype has a count of ten or more. This chain connects TRBV28 to TRBJ2-7; tentatively, D is TRBD1 or TRBD2 (5 bases each). The germline gives CDR1 MDHEN, CDR2 SYDVKM. There are 14 residues in the CDR3. The germline V and J ends were trimmed by 7 bases and 2 bases, with 15 bases remaining between them. Written as DNA, the CDR3 is TGTGCCAGCACCCCGGGAAGGGGTACCTACGAGCAGTACTTC. This encodes CASTPGRGTYEQYF.

This clonotype was recorded at least ten times. The chain has TRBV3-1 and TRBJ2-7; D is unclear. This CDR3 is built from 16 residues. The germline CDR1 and CDR2 sequences are LGHDT and YNNKEL (reference sequence). Trimming cost V 0 bases and J 2 bases, with 14 bases left between them. Here the CDR3 reads CASSQDRIPTPYEQYF. In DNA, the CDR3 is TGTGCCAGCAGCCAAGATAGGATACCTACGCCCTACGAGCAGTACTTC.

The rearrangement uses TRBV11-2 and TRBJ1-6, with a tentative D call TRBD1 (6 bases). Germline CDR1 is SGHAT and CDR2 is FQNNGV. The CDR3 loop spans 15 amino acids. Trimming pared 0 bases from V and 7 bases from J, leaving 10 bases between. In DNA, the CDR3 is TGTGCCAGCAGCTTAGATCCAGGGGCGAATTCACCCCTCCACTTT. Residues: CASSLDPGANSPLHF. Complete variable domain (other parts from reference TRBV11-2 and TRBJ1-6): EAGVAQSPRYKIIEKRQSVAFWCNPISGHATLYWYQQILGQGPKLLIQFQNNGVVDDSQLPKDRFSAERLKGVDSTLKIQPAKLEDSAVYLCASSLDPGANSPLHFGNGTRLTVT.

The V and J genes are TRBV12-3 or TRBV12-4 and TRBJ2-1, with 8 positions matching TRBD1. V trimming: 4 bases; J trimming: 0 bases; junction bases outside the gene matches: 2. CDR3 length equals 15 residues. The CDR3 DNA reads TGTGCCAGCAGTTGGACAGGGAGCTCCTACAATGAGCAGTTCTTC. Residues: CASSWTGSSYNEQFF.

This clonotype was observed at least ten times. DNA for the CDR3: TGTGCCAGCAGTTTACGTCCGGCCTATCACAATGAGCAGTTCTTC. It translates to CASSLRPAYHNEQFF. J is TRBJ2-1 and V is TRBV12-3 or TRBV12-4; D remains unclear. V was cut by 2 bases and J by 5 bases, with 13 bases left in between. The CDR3 has 15 amino acids.

This clonotype was counted ten times or more. V gene TRBV28 combines with J gene TRBJ1-6; D is uncertain. Germline CDR1 and CDR2: MDHEN and SYDVKM. The CDR3 contains 18 residues. Trimming took 4 bases from V and 13 from J, leaving 29 bases between them. In DNA form, the CDR3 reads TGTGCCAGCAGTTGGGCCCGAGGGAAGTGGCTCCCCTCATATCCCCTCCACTTT. Translating it yields CASSWARGKWLPSYPLHF.

This clonotype has only a few counts. The chain has TRBV24-1 and TRBJ2-2; TRBD1 might be the D (6 bases). Trimming pared 5 bases from V and 0 bases from J, leaving 9 bases between. This CDR3 is 15 amino acids long. In germline, CDR1 is KGHDR, CDR2 SFDVKD. In DNA form, the CDR3 reads TGTGCCACCAGTGTATCAGGGGCGAACACCGGGGAGCTGTTTTTT. This sequence encodes CATSVSGANTGELFF.

This clonotype has a handful of counts. The V gene is TRBV9, the J gene TRBJ2-2; the D gene could be TRBD1 or TRBD2 (5 bases each). V dropped 3 bases and J dropped 3 bases, with 15 bases sitting between them. CDR1 and CDR2 from the germline V gene are SGDLS and YYNGEE. CDR3 length: 16 amino acids. CDR3 sequence reads: CASSGERGADTGELFF. The CDR3 region has the DNA TGTGCCAGCAGCGGAGAGAGAGGGGCCGACACCGGGGAGCTGTTTTTT.

This clonotype was seen many times. The rearrangement joins TRBV9 to TRBJ2-1, with 7 nucleotides matching TRBD1. Gene TRBJ2-7 matches the end of the DNA better, so the J call may be wrong. Germline assignment: CDR1 SGDLS and CDR2 YYNGEE. The length of the CDR3 is 15 residues. Written as DNA, the CDR3 is TGTGCCAGCAGCAAACAGGGACAGCTGTTGGAGGAGCAGTACTTC. Encoded protein: CASSKQGQLLEEQYF.

The rearrangement joins TRBV12-3 or TRBV12-4 to TRBJ2-5; 7 nucleotides align to TRBD1. The CDR3 is 13 amino acids. Unmatched junction bases numbered 7, after V lost 5 bases and J lost 7 bases. DNA for the CDR3: TGTGCCAGCAGTCCCCAGGGGGAAGGGACCCAGTACTTC. Translation gives CASSPQGEGTQYF.

This clonotype was detected a few times. The chain joins TRBV7-9 to TRBJ1-3; unclear D gene. This CDR3 spans 13 amino acids. The V gene lost 5 bases and the J gene lost 2 bases, with 7 bases spanning the gap. Germline V lookup: CDR1 SEHNR, CDR2 FQNEAQ (reference sequence). CDR3 sequence reads: CASSEAPGNTIYF. The CDR3 region has the DNA TGTGCCAGCAGCGAGGCTCCTGGAAACACCATATATTTT.

This clonotype was counted only a few times. The J gene is TRBJ1-2, the V gene TRBV5-6, with 7 positions matching TRBD1. V trimming: 2 bases; J trimming: 3 bases; junction bases outside the gene matches: 7. The germline gives CDR1 SGHDT, CDR2 YYEEEE. The CDR3 totals 15 residues. The CDR3 region is CASSLRPGGDYGYTF. The CDR3 DNA is TGTGCCAGCAGCTTACGTCCAGGGGGGGACTATGGCTACACCTTC. Filled out from reference TRBV5-6 and TRBJ1-2, the complete variable domain reads DAGVTQSPTHLIKTRGQQVTLRCSPKSGHDTVSWYQQALGQGPQFIFQYYEEEERQRGNFPDRFSGHQFPNYSSELNVNALLLGDSALYLCASSLRPGGDYGYTFGSGTRLTVV.

In nucleotides, the CDR3 is TGTGCCACCAGTGATCGGAACGGCTTCTCCTACGAGCAGTACTTC. Its protein product is CATSDRNGFSYEQYF. This chain connects TRBV24-1 to TRBJ2-7, with D unresolved. Germline V CDR1 and CDR2: KGHDR, SFDVKD. This CDR3 region has 15 residues. V gave up 3 bases and J gave up 0 bases, with 11 bases separating them.

The CDR3 sequence is CASSPRLTYTDTQYF. In DNA form, the CDR3 reads TGTGCCAGCAGCCCGCGACTAACCTACACAGATACGCAGTATTTT. The genes are TRBV9 and TRBJ2-3; a weak D match, TRBD2 (5 bases). V dropped 4 bases and J dropped 2 bases, with 14 bases sitting between them. From germline, CDR1 is SGDLS and CDR2 YYNGEE. The CDR3 contains 15 residues.

Ten or more counts support this clonotype. This rearrangement joins TRBV28 to TRBJ2-6; TRBD1 aligns across 7 bases. Trimming took 5 bases from V and 0 from J; bases not matched to a gene: 4. Germline assignment: CDR1 MDHEN and CDR2 SYDVKM. The CDR3 length is 16 residues. The CDR3 protein is CASSNRGPSGANVLTF. As DNA, the CDR3 is TGTGCCAGCAGTAACAGGGGCCCCTCTGGGGCCAACGTCCTGACTTTC. Based on the CDR3 plus reference TRBV28 and TRBJ2-6, the full variable domain is DVKVTQSSRYLVKRTGEKVFLECVQDMDHENMFWYRQDPGLGLRLIYFSYDVKMKEKGDIPEGYSVSREKKERFSLILESASTNQTSMYLCASSNRGPSGANVLTFGAGSRLTVL.

This clonotype was observed at least ten times. The CDR3 DNA sequence: TGTGCCAGCAGTTTACTAGCGCATCAAGAGACCCAGTACTTC. This gives the protein CASSLLAHQETQYF. This chain joins TRBV27 and TRBJ2-5; TRBD2 might be the D (6 bases). The CDR3 consists of 14 residues. The germline gives CDR1 MNHEY, CDR2 SMNVEV (reference sequence). The germline V and J ends were trimmed by 2 bases and 2 bases, with 9 bases remaining between them.